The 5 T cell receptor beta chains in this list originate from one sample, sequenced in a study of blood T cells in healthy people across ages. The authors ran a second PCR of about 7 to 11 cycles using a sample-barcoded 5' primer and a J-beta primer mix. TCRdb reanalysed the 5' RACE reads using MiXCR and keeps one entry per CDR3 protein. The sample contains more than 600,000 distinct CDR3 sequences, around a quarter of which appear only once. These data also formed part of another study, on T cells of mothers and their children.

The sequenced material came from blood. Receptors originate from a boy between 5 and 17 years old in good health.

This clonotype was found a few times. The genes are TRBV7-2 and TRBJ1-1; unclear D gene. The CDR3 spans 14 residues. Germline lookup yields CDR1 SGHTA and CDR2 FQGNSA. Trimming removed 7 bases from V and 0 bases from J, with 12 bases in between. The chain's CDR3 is CASTPGIMNTEAFF. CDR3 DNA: TGTGCCAGCACCCCAGGTATCATGAACACTGAAGCTTTCTTT.

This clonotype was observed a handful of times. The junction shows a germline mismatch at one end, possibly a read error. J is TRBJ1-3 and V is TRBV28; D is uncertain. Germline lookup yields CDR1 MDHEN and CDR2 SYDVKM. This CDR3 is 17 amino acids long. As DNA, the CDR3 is TGTGCCAGCAGCTTATTAGGCCGGCGGAAGAGAGGAAACACCATATATTTT. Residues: CASSLLGRRKRGNTIYF. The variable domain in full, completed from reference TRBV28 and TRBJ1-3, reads DVKVTQSSRYLVKRTGEKVFLECVQDMDHENMFWYRQDPGLGLRLIYFSYDVKMKEKGDIPEGYSVSREKKERFSLILESASTNQTSMYLCASSLLGRRKRGNTIYFGEGSWLTVV.

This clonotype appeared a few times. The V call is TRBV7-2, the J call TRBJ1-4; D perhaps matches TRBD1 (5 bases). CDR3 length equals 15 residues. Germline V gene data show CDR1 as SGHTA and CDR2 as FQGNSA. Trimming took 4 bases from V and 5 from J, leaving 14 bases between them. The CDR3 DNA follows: TGTGCCAGCAGCTCCCAGGGCAGGCCGAATGAAAAACTGTTTTTT. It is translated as CASSSQGRPNEKLFF.

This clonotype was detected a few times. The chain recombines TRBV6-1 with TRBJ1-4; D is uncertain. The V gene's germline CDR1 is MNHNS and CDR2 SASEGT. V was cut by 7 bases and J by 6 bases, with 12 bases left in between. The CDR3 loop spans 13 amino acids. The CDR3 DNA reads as TGTGCCAGCAATCTGATCTGGGATGAAAAACTGTTTTTT. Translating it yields CASNLIWDEKLFF.

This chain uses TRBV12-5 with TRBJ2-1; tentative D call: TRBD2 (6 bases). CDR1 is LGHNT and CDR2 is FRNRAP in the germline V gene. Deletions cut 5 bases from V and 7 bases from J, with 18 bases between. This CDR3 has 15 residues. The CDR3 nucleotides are TGTGCTAGTGGTCCGGGACTGACCTCTGGGAATGAGCAGTTCTTC. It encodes CASGPGLTSGNEQFF.